A single sample gave rise to the 3 T cell receptor beta chains below, sequenced in a study of CD8+CD57+ T cells in acquired aplastic anemia. CDR3 and TCR beta VDJ profiling relied on genomic DNA as the template. From the reads, TCRdb called clonotypes with MiXCR, one entry per CDR3 protein. The repertoire includes about 220,000 distinct CDR3 sequences, 34% of them detected once, and 1% to 1.3% sits in the top ten. Source material: sorted CD4+, CD8+, or CD8+CD57+ T cells (not recorded which) from PBMCs. All receptors derive from a human donor in good health, serving as a control.

This clonotype was observed at least ten times. The V and J genes are TRBV10-3 and TRBJ2-1; 10 bases are a match to TRBD2. Germline loops: CDR1 ENHRY, CDR2 SYGVKD. The CDR3 extends over 18 amino acids. V shed 3 bases, J shed 3 bases, and the junction held 11 bases outside the gene matches. CDR3 sequence: CAISEWLAGDPRYNEQFF. The CDR3 DNA reads TGTGCCATCAGTGAATGGCTAGCGGGGGATCCTCGCTACAATGAGCAGTTCTTC.

The chain combines TRBV29-1 with TRBJ1-2, with 12 bases that match TRBD1. The CDR3 runs 14 residues. Germline CDR1 SQVTM, CDR2 ANQGSEA. Trimming cost V 3 bases and J 3 bases; bases outside gene matches: 2. CDR3 in DNA: TGCAGCGTTGAGGGACAGGGGGCTTACTATGGCTACACCTTC. This encodes CSVEGQGAYYGYTF.

This chain connects TRBV15 to TRBJ1-5, with D uncertain. The CDR3 consists of 14 residues. From germline, CDR1 is LNHNV and CDR2 YYDKDF (reference sequence). Trimming shortened V by 1 base and J by 5 bases, and 9 bases separated the two germline ends. CDR3 sequence: CATSRGRGYQPQHF. CDR3 DNA sequence: TGTGCCACCAGCAGAGGTCGTGGATATCAGCCCCAGCATTTT.